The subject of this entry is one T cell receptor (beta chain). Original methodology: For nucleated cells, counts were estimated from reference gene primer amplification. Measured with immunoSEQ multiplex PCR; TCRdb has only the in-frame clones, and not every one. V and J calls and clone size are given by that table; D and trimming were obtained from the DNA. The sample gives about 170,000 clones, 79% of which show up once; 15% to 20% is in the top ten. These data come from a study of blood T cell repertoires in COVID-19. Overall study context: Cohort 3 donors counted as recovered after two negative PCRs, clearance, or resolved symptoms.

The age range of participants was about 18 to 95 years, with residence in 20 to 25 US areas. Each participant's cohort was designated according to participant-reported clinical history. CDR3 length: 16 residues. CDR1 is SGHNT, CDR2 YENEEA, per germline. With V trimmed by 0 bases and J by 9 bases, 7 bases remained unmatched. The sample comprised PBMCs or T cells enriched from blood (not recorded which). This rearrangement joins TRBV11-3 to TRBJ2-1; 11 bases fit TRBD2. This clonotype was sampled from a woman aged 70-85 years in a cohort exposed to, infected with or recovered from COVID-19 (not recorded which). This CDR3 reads CASSLDVAGGPGEQFF. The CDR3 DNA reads TGTGCCAGCAGCTTAGATGTAGCGGGAGGGCCAGGTGAGCAGTTCTTC.